The sequence of this TCR beta chain was determined in a study of cytomegalovirus exposure and HLA in healthy donors. Study-wide results and caveats: Accurate prediction of most subjects' HLA-A and HLA-B alleles from TCR beta sequences was reported.

This clone was picked up a small number of times. Its antigen is as yet unknown. In the PCR, 60 Vbeta and 13 Jbeta primers were used. Only in-frame clones appear in the TCRdb table, and some are missing; sequencing was by immunoSEQ multiplex PCR. The table lists about 150,000 clones, roughly four fifths of them singletons, with 1.3% to 1.5% in the top ten. V was clipped by 8 bases and J by 6 bases; unmatched bases: 16. Germline-derived CDR1 and CDR2 are MNHEY and SMNVEV (reference sequence). There are 15 residues in the CDR3. Whereas donors were nominally healthy upon sampling, unrecorded immune exposures were probable.

The source is a man between 18 and 35 years old in good health and CMV-seronegative. The sequencing sample was made of PBMCs. The V call is TRBV27, the J call TRBJ2-7; 7 bases fit TRBD2. The CDR3 nucleotides read TGTGCCAGCGGGGGGGGTTCGGGGCCCCGCGGCGAGCAGTACTTC. It specifies CASGGGSGPRGEQYF.